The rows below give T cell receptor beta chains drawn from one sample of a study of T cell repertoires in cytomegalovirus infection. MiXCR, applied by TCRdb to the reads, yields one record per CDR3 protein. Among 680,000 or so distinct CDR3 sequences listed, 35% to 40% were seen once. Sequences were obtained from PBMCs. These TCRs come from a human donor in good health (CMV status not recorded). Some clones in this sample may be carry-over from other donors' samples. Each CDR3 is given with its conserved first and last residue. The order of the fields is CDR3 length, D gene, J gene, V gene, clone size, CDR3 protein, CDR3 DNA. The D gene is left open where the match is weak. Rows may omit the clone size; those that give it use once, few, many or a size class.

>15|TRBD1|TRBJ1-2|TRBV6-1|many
CASSTDRDTNYGYTF
TGTGCCAGCAGTACGGACAGGGACACTAACTATGGCTACACCTTC
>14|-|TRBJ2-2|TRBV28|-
CASSFRAWSGELFF
TGTGCCAGCAGTTTCAGGGCCTGGAGCGGGGAGCTGTTTTTT
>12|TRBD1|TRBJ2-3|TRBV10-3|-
CAISPTGRAQYF
TGTGCCATCAGCCCGACAGGGCGCGCGCAGTATTTT
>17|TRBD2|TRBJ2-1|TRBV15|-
CATSRFGTSGSMNEQFF
TGTGCCACCAGCAGATTTGGGACTAGCGGGAGTATGAATGAGCAGTTCTTC
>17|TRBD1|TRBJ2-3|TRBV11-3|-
CASSPLGETGGPDTQYF
TGTGCCAGCAGCCCCCTGGGCGAGACAGGGGGCCCAGATACGCAGTATTTT
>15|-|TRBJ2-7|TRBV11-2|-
CASRTGLFSSYEQYF
TGTGCCAGCAGAACGGGACTTTTTAGCTCCTACGAGCAGTACTTC
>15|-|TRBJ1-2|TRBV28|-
CASSLTVIPSYGYTF
TGTGCCAGCAGTTTAACGGTCATTCCTTCCTATGGCTACACCTTC
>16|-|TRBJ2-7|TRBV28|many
CASSAIPGTYIYEQYF
TGTGCCAGCAGTGCTATACCGGGAACATACATCTACGAGCAGTACTTC
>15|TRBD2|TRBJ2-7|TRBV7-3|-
CASSLGRGRVNEQYF
TGTGCCAGCAGCCTAGGACGGGGGAGGGTCAACGAGCAGTACTTC
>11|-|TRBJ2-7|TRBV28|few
CASSEYREQYF
TGTGCCAGCAGTGAGTATAGAGAGCAGTACTTC
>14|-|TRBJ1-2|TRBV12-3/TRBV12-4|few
CASSPPTLTGMGTF
TGTGCCAGCAGTCCTCCGACCCTAACAGGGATGGGCACCTTC
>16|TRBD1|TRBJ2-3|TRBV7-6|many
CASSLRGQGLTDTQYF
TGTGCCAGCAGCCTACGGGGACAGGGGCTCACAGATACGCAGTATTTT
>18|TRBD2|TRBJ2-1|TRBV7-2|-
CASSLDPLTSGGYNEQFF
TGTGCCAGCAGCTTAGACCCCCTGACTAGCGGCGGATACAATGAGCAGTTCTTC
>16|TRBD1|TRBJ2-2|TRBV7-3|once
CASSLDQGQSYGELFF
TGTGCCAGCAGCTTAGACCAGGGACAGTCCTACGGGGAGCTGTTTTTT
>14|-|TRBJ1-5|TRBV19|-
CASSVPGVNQPQHF
TGTGCCAGTAGTGTCCCCGGGGTGAATCAGCCCCAGCATTTT
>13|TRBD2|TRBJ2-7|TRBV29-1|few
CSVEGSGRYEQYF
TGCAGCGTTGAAGGTAGCGGGAGATACGAGCAGTACTTC
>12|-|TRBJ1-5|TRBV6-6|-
CASSQQKQPQHF
TGTGCCAGCAGTCAACAGAAACAGCCCCAGCATTTT
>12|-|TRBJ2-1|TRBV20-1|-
CSAFRYSGGQFF
TGCAGTGCTTTCCGTTACTCCGGCGGGCAGTTCTTC
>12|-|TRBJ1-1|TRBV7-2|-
CASSDGHTEAFF
TGTGCCAGCAGCGACGGACACACTGAAGCTTTCTTT
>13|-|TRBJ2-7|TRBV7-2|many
CASSSQAFYEQYF
TGTGCCAGCAGCTCCCAGGCATTCTACGAGCAGTACTTC
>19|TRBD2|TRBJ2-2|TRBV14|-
CASSQARLAGGVRTGELFF
TGTGCCAGCAGCCAAGCCCGACTAGCGGGAGGAGTACGGACCGGGGAGCTGTTTTTT
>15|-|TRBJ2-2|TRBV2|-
CASSEVTASGGELFF
TGTGCCAGCAGTGAAGTGACAGCGTCTGGCGGGGAGCTGTTTTTT
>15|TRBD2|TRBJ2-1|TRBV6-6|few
CASSPGTMSMNEQFF
TGTGCCAGCAGTCCCGGGACTATGAGTATGAATGAGCAGTTCTTC
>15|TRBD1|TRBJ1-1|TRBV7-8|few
CASSLRTGGNTEAFF
TGTGCCAGCAGCCTTCGGACAGGGGGGAACACTGAAGCTTTCTTT